This T cell receptor beta chain was sequenced for a study of beta chain features in type 1 diabetes. Via CD45RO/CCR7/CD25/CD127/CD95/CD27, cells of the CD4+ naive, central memory, regulatory and stem cell-like memory subsets were sorted. Germline V gene lookup returns CDR1 GTSNPN and CDR2 SVGIG (reference sequence). This CDR3 is built from 14 residues. V gave up 4 bases and J gave up 3 bases, with 16 bases separating them. Expressed TCRB transcripts were sequenced because the entire RNA isolate underwent reverse transcription. An average near 3.57 million reads came from naive, central memory and regulatory T cell samples. Clones were read by immunoSEQ multiplex PCR, and TCRdb kept only the in-frame ones, dropping some. The table shows some 330,000 clones, with 9.5% to 12% occurring only once.

V gene TRBV30 combines with J gene TRBJ2-7, with TRBD2 as a possible D gene (6 bases). The receptor was derived from a woman between 25 and 40 years old in good health. Sequencing was performed on naive CD4+ T cells from blood. CDR3 DNA sequence: TGTGCCTGGACCCCGGGGGATAAATTCTACGAGCAGTACTTC. This gives the protein CAWTPGDKFYEQYF.